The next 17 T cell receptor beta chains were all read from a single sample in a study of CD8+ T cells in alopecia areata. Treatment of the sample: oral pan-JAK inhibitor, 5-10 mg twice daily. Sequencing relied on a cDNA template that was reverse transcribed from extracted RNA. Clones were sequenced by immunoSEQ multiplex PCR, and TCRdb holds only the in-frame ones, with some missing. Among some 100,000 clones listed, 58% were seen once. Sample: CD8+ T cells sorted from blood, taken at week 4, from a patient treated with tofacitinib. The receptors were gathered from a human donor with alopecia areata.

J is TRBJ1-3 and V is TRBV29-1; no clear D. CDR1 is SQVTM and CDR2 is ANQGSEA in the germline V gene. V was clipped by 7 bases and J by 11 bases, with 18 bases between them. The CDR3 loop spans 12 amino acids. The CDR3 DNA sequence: TGCAGCGGAGGGCTCTACTCCGGGGCCATATATTTT. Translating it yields CSGGLYSGAIYF.

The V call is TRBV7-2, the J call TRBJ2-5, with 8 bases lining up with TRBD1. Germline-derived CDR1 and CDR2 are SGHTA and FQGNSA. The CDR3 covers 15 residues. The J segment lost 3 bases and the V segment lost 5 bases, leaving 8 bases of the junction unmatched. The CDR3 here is CASSRRTGTKETQYF. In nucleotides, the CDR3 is TGTGCCAGCAGCCGCCGGACAGGGACGAAAGAGACCCAGTACTTC.

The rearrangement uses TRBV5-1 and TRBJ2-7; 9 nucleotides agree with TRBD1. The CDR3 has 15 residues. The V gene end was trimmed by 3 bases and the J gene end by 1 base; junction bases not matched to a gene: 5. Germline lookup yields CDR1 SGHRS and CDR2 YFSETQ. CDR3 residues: CASSSGTGTSYEQYF. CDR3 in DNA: TGCGCCAGCAGCTCCGGGACAGGGACGTCCTACGAGCAGTACTTC.

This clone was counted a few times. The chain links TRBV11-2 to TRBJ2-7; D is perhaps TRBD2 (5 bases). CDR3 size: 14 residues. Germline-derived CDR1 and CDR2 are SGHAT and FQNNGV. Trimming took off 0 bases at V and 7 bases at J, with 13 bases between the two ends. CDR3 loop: CASSLDLRTGEQYF. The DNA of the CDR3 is TGTGCCAGCAGCTTAGATTTACGGACGGGAGAGCAGTACTTC.

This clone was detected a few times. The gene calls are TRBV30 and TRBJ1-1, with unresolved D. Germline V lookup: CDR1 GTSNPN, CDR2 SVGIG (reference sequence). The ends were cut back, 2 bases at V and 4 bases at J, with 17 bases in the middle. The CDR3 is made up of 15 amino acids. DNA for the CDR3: TGTGCCTGGAGTAGGAGAGGTGAGGCGGGCACTGAAGCTTTCTTT. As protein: CAWSRRGEAGTEAFF.

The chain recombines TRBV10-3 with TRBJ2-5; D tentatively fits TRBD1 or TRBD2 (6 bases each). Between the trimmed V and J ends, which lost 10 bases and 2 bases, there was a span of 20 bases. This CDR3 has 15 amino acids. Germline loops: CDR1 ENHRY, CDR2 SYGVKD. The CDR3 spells CATGAGRRGQETQYF. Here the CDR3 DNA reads TGTGCCACGGGGGCAGGGCGCAGGGGACAAGAGACCCAGTACTTC.

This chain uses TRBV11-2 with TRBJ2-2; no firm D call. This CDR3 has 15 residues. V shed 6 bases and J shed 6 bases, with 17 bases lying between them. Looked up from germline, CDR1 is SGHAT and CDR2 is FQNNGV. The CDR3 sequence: CASRAPYDWAGELFF. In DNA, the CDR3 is TGTGCCAGCAGAGCCCCTTACGACTGGGCCGGGGAGCTGTTTTTT.

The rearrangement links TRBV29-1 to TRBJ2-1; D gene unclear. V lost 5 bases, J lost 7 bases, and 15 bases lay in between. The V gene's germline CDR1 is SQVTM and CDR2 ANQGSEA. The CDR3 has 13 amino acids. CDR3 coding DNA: TGCAGCGTTTTAGTGGTAGGAGTGAATGAGCAGTTCTTC. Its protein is CSVLVVGVNEQFF.

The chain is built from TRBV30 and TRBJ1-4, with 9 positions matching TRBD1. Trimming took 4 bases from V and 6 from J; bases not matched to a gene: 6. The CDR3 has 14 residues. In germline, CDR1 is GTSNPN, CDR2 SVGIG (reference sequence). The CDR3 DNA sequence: TGTGCCTGGACGCGCACAGGGGGCCATGAAAAACTGTTTTTT. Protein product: CAWTRTGGHEKLFF.

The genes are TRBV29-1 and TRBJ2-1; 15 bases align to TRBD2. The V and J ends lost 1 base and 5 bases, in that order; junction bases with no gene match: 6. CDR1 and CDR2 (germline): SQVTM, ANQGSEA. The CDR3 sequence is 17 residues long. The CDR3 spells CSVEGGTSGGSHNEQFF. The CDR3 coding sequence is TGCAGCGTTGAAGGAGGGACTAGCGGGGGGTCCCACAATGAGCAGTTCTTC.

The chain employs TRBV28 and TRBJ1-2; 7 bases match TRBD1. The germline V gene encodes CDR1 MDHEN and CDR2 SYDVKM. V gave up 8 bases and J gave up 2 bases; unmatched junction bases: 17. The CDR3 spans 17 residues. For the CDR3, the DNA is TGTGCCAGCCGAAGAACGACCTTGACAGGGCCCAACTATGGCTACACCTTC. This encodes CASRRTTLTGPNYGYTF.

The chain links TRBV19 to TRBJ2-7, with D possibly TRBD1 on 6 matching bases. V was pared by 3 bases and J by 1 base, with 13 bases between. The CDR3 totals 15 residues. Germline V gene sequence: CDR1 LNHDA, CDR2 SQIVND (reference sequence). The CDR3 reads CASSMSGGSSYEQYF. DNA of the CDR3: TGTGCCAGTAGTATGTCTGGGGGCTCATCCTACGAGCAGTACTTC.

The CDR3: CASSSRVDGYEQYF. For the CDR3, the DNA is TGTGCCAGCAGCTCCCGGGTTGATGGCTACGAGCAGTACTTC. This chain connects TRBV7-8 to TRBJ2-7, with D unresolved. This CDR3 is built from 14 residues. The germline V and J ends were trimmed by 4 bases and 3 bases, with 13 bases remaining between them. The germline gives CDR1 SGHVS, CDR2 FQNEAQ.

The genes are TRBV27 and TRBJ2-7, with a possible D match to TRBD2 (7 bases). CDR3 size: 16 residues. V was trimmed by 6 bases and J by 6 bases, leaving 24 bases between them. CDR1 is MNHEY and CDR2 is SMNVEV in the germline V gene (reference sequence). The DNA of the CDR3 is TGTGCCAGCAGCCCAGGGTATGGGCAGGGGAGGGCCGAGCAGTACTTC. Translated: CASSPGYGQGRAEQYF.

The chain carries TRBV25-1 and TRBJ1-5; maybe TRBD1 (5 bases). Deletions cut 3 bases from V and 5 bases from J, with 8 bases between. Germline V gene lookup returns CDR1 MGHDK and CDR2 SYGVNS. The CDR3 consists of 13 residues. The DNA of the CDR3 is TGTGCCAGCAGTGAGGGGCAGGATCAGCCCCAGCATTTT. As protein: CASSEGQDQPQHF.

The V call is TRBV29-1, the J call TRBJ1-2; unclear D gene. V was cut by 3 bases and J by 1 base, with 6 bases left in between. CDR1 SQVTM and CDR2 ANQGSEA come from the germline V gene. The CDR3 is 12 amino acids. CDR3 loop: CSVEGNNYGYTF. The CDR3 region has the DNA TGCAGCGTTGAGGGGAATAACTATGGCTACACCTTC. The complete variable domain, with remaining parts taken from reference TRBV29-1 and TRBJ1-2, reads SAVISQKPSRDICQRGTSLTIQCQVDSQVTMMFWYRQQPGQSLTLIATANQGSEATYESGFVIDKFPISRPNLTFSTLTVSNMSPEDSSIYLCSVEGNNYGYTFGSGTRLTVV.

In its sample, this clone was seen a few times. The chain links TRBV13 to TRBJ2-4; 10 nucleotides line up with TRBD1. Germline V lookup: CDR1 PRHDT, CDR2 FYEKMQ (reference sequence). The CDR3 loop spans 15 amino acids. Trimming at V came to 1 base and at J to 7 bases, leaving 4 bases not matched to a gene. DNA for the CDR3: TGTGCCAGCAGCTTAGTAGGGGACAGGGGTAACATTCAGTACTTC. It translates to CASSLVGDRGNIQYF.